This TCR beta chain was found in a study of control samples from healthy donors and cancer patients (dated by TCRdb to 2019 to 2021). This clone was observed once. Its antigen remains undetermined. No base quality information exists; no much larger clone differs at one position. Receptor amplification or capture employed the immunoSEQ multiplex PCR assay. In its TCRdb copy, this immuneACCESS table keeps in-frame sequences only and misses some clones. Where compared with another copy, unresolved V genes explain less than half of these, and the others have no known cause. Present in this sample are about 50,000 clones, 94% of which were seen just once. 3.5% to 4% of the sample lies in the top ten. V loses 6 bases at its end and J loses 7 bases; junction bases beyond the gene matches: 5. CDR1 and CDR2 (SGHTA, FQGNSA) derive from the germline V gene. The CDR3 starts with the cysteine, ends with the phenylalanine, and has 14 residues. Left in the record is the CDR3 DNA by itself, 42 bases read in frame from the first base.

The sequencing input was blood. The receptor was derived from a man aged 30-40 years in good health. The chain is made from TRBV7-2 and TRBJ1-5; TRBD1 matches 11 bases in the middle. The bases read TGTGCCAGCAGAATGGACAGGGGGCTACAGCCCCAGCATTTT. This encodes CASRMDRGLQPQHF.